This record looks at one T cell receptor (beta chain) sequence and its context. This specimen belongs to a study of blood T cell repertoires in COVID-19. Study-wide context: Both acute and convalescent COVID-19 samples were obtained from the United States, Italy and Spain.

The ends were cut back, 9 bases at V and 6 bases at J, with 12 bases in the middle. CDR3 length: 11 residues. Germline V gives CDR1 LNHDA, CDR2 SQIVND (reference sequence). Data came from immunoSEQ multiplex PCR; TCRdb stores just in-frame clones and leaves some out. The sample shows about 380,000 clones, around 87% of them seen only once. V and J are TRBV19 and TRBJ2-7; TRBD1 might be the D (6 bases). This TCR was recovered from a man aged 25-45 years who had recovered from COVID-19. The sequenced sample consisted of PBMCs or T cells enriched from blood (not recorded which). The CDR3 nucleotides read TGTGCCAGCAGGGGTATATCCGAGCAGTACTTC. It codes for CASRGISEQYF. Full variable domain (rest looked up from reference TRBV19 and TRBJ2-7): DGGITQSPKYLFRKEGQNVTLSCEQNLNHDAMYWYRQDPGQGLRLIYYSQIVNDFQKGDIAEGYSVSREKKESFPLTVTSAQKNPTAFYLCASRGISEQYFGPGTRLTVT.